The clone carrying this T cell receptor beta chain has ten or more counts. Both iRepertoire HTBI primers and Arm-PCR of CDR3 regions were used to build the TCR beta libraries. TCRdb itself ran the multiplex PCR reads through MiXCR, one entry per CDR3 protein. Counted here are roughly 420,000 distinct CDR3 sequences, about a sixth occurring once; the ten biggest clones make up 22%. Noted time point: newly diagnosed GD, antithyroid drugs for less than 3 months. Following extraction of RNA from PBMCs, that RNA was used to make the TCR library. The CDR3 is 18 amino acids. With 3 bases clipped from V and 0 bases from J, the junction kept 13 bases outside the gene matches. Germline V gives CDR1 MGHRA, CDR2 YSYEKL. The data are from a study of regulatory T cells in long-lasting Graves disease.

The sequence derives from a female donor with Graves disease. Specimen: peripheral blood mononuclear cells (PBMCs), collected at new diagnosis, from a patient treated with antithyroid drugs. The V and J genes are TRBV4-1 and TRBJ2-7, with 8 nucleotides matching TRBD2. The CDR3 loop reads CASSQYPRGGRSSYEQYF. The CDR3 region has the DNA TGCGCCAGCAGCCAGTACCCTCGGGGCGGGAGGAGCTCCTACGAGCAGTACTTC.